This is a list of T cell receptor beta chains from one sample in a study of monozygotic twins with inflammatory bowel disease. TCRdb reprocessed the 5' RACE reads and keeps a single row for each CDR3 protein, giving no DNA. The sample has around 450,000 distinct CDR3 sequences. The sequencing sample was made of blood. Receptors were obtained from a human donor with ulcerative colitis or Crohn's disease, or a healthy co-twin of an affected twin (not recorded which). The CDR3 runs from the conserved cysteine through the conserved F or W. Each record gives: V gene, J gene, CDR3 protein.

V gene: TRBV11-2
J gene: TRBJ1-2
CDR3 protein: CVSSGPGQLYGYTF

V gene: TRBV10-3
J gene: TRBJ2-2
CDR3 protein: CAISESQGNTGELFF

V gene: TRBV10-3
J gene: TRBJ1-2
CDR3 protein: CAIRASGGGDGYTF

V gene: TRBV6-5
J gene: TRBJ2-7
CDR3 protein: CASSSIGEQYF

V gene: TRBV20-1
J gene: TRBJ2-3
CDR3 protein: CSAYVTSGFYTDTQYF

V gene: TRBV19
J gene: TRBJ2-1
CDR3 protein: CASSPLDSGRAYNEQFF

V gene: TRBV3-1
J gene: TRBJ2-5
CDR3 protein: CASSQDSPGTQYF

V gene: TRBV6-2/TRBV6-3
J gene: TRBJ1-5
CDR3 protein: CASSLLASNQPQHF

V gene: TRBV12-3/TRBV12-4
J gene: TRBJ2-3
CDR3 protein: CASSLRTSDTQYF

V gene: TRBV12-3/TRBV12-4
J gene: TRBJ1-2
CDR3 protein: CASKGGDYGYTF

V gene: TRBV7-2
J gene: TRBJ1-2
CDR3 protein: CASSLASRAATYGYTF

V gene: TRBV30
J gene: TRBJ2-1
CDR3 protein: CAWSSGLGYNEQFF

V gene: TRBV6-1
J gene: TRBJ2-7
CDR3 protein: CASKSGRVRNYEQYF

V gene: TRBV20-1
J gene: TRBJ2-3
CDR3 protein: CSAESGGARRADTQYF

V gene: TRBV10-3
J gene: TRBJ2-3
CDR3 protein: CAVSSQRGTTDTQYF

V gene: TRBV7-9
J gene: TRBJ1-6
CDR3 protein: CASNPSGGQGISPLHF

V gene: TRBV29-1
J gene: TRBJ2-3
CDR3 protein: CSVEVSTDTQYF

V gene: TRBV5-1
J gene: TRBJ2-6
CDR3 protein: CASSLGGISSGANVLTF

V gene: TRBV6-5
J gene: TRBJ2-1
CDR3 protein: CASGQPYNEQFF

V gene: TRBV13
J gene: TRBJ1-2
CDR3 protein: CASSLAETSSNYGYTF

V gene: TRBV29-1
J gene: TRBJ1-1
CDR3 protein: CSVLAPNTEAFF

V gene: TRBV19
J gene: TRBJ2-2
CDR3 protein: CARAGTENTGELFF

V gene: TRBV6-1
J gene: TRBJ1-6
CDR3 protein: CASSQPGSEGSPLHF

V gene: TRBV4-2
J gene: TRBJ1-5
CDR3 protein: CASSQDRDQPQHF

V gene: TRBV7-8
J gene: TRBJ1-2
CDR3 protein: CASSMDGPIGYTF

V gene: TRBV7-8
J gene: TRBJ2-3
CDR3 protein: CASSAITDTQYF

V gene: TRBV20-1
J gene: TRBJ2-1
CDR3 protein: CSATLPRTYNEQFF

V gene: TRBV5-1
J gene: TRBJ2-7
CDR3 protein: CASSLDTTGRTYEQYF

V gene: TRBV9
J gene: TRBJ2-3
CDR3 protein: CASSVTRSDTQYF

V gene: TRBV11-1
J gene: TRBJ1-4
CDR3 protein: CASSLEQGYDSATNEKLFF

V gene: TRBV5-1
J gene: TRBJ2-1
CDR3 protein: CASSPSGLNEQFF